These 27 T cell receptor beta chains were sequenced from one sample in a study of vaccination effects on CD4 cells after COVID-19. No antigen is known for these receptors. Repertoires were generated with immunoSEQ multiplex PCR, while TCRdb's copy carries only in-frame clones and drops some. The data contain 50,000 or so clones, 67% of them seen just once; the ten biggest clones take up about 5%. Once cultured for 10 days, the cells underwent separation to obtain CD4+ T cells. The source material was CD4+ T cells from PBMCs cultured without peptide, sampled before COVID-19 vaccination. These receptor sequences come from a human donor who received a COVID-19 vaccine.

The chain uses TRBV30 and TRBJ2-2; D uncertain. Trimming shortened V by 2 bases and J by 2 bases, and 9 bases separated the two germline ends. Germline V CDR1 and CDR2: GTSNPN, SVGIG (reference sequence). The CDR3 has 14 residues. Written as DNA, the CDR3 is TGTGCCTGGAGTAACAGCTTCAACACCGGGGAGCTGTTTTTT. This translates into CAWSNSFNTGELFF.

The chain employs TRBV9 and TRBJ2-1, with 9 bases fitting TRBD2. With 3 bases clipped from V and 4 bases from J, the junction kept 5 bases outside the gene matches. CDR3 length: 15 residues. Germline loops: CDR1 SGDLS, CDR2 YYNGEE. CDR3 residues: CASSGGTSYYNEQFF. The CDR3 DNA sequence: TGTGCCAGCAGCGGAGGGACTAGCTATTACAATGAGCAGTTCTTC.

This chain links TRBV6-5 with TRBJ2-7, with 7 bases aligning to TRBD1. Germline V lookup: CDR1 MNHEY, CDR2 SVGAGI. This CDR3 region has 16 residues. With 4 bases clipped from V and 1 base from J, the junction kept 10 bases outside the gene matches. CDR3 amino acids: CASSSMMDRTSYEQYF. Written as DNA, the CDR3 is TGTGCCAGCAGTTCCATGATGGACAGGACGTCCTACGAGCAGTACTTC.

The CDR3 reads CASSLAGGTTFANTGELFF. The CDR3 DNA reads TGCGCCAGCAGCTTGGCGGGAGGAACGACGTTCGCGAACACCGGGGAGCTGTTTTTT. The V gene is TRBV5-1, the J gene TRBJ2-2; TRBD2 aligns across 7 bases. J was trimmed by 0 bases and V by 0 bases; bases with no gene match: 11. The germline V gene has CDR1 SGHRS and CDR2 YFSETQ. The CDR3 length is 19 residues. The full variable domain, rest sourced from reference TRBV5-1 and TRBJ2-2, is KAGVTQTPRYLIKTRGQQVTLSCSPISGHRSVSWYQQTPGQGLQFLFEYFSETQRNKGNFPGRFSGRQFSNSRSEMNVSTLELGDSALYLCASSLAGGTTFANTGELFFGEGSRLTVL.

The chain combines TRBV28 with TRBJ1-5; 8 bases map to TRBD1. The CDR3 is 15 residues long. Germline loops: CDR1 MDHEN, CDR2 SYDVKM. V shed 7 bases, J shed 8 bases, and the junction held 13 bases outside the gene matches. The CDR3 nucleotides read TGTGCCAGCACTGAAGGACAGGGCAGCACAAAGCCCCAGCATTTT. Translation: CASTEGQGSTKPQHF.

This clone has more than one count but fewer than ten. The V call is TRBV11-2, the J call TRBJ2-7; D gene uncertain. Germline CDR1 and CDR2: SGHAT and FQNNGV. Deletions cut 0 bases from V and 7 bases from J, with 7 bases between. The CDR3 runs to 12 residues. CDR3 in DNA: TGTGCCAGCAGCTTAGAAATGGGGGAGCAGTACTTC. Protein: CASSLEMGEQYF.

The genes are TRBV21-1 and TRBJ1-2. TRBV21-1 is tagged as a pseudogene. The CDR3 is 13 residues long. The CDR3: CASEAKSRNGYTF. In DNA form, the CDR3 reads TGTGCCAGCGAAGCTAAGTCTCGGAATGGCTACACCTTC.

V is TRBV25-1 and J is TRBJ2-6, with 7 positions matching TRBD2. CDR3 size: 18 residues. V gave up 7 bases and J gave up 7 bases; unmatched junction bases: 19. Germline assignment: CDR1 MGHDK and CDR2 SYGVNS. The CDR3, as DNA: TGTGCCAGCACCAAGAAGACTAGTAATGGGGAGGGAGCCAACGTCCTGACTTTC. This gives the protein CASTKKTSNGEGANVLTF.

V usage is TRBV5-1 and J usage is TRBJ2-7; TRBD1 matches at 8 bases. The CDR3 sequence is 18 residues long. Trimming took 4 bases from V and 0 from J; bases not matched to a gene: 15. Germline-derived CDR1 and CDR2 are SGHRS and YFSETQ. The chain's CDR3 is CASSKQQGGDRSSYEQYF. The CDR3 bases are TGCGCCAGCAGCAAACAACAAGGAGGGGACAGGAGCTCCTACGAGCAGTACTTC.

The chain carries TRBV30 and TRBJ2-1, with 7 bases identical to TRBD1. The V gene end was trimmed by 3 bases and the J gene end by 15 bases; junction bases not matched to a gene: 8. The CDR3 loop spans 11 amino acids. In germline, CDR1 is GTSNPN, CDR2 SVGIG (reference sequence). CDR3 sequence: CAWSEGQPRFF. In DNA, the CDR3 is TGTGCCTGGAGCGAGGGACAGCCAAGGTTCTTC.

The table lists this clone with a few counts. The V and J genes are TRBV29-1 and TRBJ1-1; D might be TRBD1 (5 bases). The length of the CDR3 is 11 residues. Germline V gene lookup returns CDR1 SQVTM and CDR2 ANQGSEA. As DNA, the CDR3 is TGCTCGGGCAGGGTGAACACTGAAGCTTTCTTT. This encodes CSGRVNTEAFF.

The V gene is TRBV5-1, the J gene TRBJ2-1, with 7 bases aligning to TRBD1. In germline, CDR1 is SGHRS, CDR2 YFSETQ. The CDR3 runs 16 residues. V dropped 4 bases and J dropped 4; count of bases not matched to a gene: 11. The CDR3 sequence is CASSPTRDRIYNEQFF. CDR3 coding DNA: TGCGCCAGCAGCCCTACCCGGGACAGAATATACAATGAGCAGTTCTTC.

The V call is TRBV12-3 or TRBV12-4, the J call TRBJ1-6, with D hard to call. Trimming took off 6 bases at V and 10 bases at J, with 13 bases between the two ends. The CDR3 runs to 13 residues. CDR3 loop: CASSPSGVSPLHF. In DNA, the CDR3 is TGTGCCAGCAGCCCGTCGGGTGTCTCACCCCTCCACTTT.

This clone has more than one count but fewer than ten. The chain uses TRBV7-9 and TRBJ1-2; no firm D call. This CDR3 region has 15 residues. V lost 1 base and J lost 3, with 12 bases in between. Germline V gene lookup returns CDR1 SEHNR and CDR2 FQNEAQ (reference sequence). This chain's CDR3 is CASSLGLKVDYGYTF. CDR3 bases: TGTGCCAGCAGCTTAGGGCTAAAGGTCGACTATGGCTACACCTTC.

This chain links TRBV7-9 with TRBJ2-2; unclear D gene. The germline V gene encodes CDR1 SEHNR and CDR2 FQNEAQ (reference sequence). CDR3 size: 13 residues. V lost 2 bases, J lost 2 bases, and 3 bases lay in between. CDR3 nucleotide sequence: TGTGCCAGCAGCTTAAGCAACACCGGGGAGCTGTTTTTT. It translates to CASSLSNTGELFF. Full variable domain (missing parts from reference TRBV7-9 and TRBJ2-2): DTGVSQNPRHKITKRGQNVTFRCDPISEHNRLYWYRQTLGQGPEFLTYFQNEAQLEKSRLLSDRFSAERPKGSFSTLEIQRTEQGDSAMYLCASSLSNTGELFFGEGSRLTVL.

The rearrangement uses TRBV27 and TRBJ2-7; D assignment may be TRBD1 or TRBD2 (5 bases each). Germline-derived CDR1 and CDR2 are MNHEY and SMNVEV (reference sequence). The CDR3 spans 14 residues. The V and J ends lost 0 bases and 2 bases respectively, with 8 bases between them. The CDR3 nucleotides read TGTGCCAGCAGTTTATCCGAGGGACCCTACGAGCAGTACTTC. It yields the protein CASSLSEGPYEQYF.

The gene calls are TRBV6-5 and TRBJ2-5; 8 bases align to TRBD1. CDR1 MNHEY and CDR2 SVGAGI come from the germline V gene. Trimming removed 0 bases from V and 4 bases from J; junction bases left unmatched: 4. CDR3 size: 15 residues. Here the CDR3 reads CASSYSRGRTETQYF. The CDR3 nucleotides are TGTGCCAGCAGTTACTCCAGGGGGCGGACAGAGACCCAGTACTTC.

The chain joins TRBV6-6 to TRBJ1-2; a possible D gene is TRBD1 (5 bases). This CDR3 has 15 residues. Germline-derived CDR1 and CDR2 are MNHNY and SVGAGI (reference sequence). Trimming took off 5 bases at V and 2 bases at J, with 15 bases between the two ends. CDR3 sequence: CASSAPDRGNYGYTF. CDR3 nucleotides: TGTGCCAGCAGTGCCCCGGACCGGGGCAACTATGGCTACACCTTC.

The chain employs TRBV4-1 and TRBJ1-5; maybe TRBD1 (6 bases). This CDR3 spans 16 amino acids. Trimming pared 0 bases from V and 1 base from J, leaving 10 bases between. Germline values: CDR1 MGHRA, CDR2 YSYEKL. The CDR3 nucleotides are TGCGCCAGCAGCCAAGATTTCACAGGGAGCAATCAGCCCCAGCATTTT. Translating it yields CASSQDFTGSNQPQHF.

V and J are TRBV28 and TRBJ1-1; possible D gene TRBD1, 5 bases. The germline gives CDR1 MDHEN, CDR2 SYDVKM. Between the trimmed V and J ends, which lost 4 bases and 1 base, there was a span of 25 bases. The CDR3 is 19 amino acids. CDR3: CASSSLIYRGLTRNTEAFF. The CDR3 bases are TGTGCCAGCAGTTCCCTTATTTACCGGGGACTCACCAGGAACACTGAAGCTTTCTTT.

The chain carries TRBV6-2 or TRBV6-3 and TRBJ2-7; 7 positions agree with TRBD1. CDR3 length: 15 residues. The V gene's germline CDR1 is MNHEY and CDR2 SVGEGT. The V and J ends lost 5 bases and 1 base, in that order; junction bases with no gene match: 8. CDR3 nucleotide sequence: TGTGCCAGCAGTGACCCGACAGGGCCATCCTACGAGCAGTACTTC. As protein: CASSDPTGPSYEQYF.

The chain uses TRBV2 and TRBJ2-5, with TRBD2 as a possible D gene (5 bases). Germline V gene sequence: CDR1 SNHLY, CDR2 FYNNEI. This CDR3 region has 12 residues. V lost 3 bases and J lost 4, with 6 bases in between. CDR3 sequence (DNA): TGTGCCAGCAGTGAGGGGAGAGAGACCCAGTACTTC. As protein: CASSEGRETQYF.

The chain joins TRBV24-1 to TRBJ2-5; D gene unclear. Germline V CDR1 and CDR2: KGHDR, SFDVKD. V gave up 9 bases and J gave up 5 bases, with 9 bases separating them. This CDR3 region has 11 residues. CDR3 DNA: TGTGCCACCGCCCAAGGGGAGACCCAGTACTTC. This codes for CATAQGETQYF.

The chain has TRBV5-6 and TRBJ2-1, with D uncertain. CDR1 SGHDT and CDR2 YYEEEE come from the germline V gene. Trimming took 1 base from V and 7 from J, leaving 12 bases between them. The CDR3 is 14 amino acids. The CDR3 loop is CASSLRLLLNEQFF. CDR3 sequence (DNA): TGTGCCAGCAGCTTGAGACTGCTTCTTAATGAGCAGTTCTTC. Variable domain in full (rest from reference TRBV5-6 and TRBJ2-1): DAGVTQSPTHLIKTRGQQVTLRCSPKSGHDTVSWYQQALGQGPQFIFQYYEEEERQRGNFPDRFSGHQFPNYSSELNVNALLLGDSALYLCASSLRLLLNEQFFGPGTRLTVL.

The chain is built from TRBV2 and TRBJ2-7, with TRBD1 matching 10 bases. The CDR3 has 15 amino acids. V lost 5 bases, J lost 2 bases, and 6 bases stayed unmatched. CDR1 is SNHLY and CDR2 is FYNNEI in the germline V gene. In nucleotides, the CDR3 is TGTGCCAGCAGTCTTGGGGACAGGGGCCCCTACGAGCAGTACTTC. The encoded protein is CASSLGDRGPYEQYF.

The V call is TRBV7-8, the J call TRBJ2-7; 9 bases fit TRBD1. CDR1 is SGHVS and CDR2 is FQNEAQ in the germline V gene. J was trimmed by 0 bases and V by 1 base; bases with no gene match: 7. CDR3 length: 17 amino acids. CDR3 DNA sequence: TGTGCCAGCAGCTTAGTTGGGGGGACAGGGTACTCCTACGAGCAGTACTTC. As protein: CASSLVGGTGYSYEQYF.

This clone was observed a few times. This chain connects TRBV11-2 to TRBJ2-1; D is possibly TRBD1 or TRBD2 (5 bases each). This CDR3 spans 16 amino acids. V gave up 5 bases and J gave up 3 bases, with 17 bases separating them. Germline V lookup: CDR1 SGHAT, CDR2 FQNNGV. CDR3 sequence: CASSPGTRSFYNEQFF. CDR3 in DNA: TGTGCCAGCAGCCCCGGGACCAGGAGTTTCTACAATGAGCAGTTCTTC. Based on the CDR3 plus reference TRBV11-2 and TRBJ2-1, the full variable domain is EAGVAQSPRYKIIEKRQSVAFWCNPISGHATLYWYQQILGQGPKLLIQFQNNGVVDDSQLPKDRFSAERLKGVDSTLKIQPAKLEDSAVYLCASSPGTRSFYNEQFFGPGTRLTVL.